The rows below give T cell receptor beta chains drawn from one sample of a study of T cells in Graves' hyperthyroidism and ophthalmopathy. From the multiplex PCR reads, TCRdb called clonotypes with MiXCR, one entry per CDR3 protein. The sample consists of a few hundred thousand distinct CDR3 sequences, 21% of them appearing once. Sequencing used blood. Receptor source: a woman aged 50 to 60 with Graves' hyperthyroidism. Both conserved end residues are part of each CDR3.

j_gene | v_gene | CDR3aa
TRBJ2-1 | TRBV7-8 | CAGGFRVSSYNEQFF
TRBJ2-1 | TRBV12-3/TRBV12-4 | CASSPLHNEQFF
TRBJ1-4 | TRBV2 | CASSEGYGKLFF
TRBJ2-4 | TRBV28 | CASSLPGTLNSKNIQYF
TRBJ2-2 | TRBV3-1 | CASSQDSVGQPLNTGELFF
TRBJ1-4 | TRBV27 | CASSLSEPGRSNEKLFF
TRBJ2-1 | TRBV11-2 | CASSTLGQDNEQFF
TRBJ2-5 | TRBV20-1 | CSARQGFQETQYF
TRBJ2-3 | TRBV10-3 | CAYSSDIGTDTQYF
TRBJ2-3 | TRBV3-1 | CASSHRRGDKDTQYF
TRBJ2-7 | TRBV5-1 | CASSLDAPFYEQYF